This record covers a single T cell receptor beta chain. Its antigen remains unidentified. Next came a second PCR, run for roughly 6 to 11 cycles, which used a sample-barcoded 5' primer along with a J-beta primer mix. TCRdb itself ran the 5' RACE reads through MiXCR, one entry per CDR3 protein. The sample records about 1.8 million distinct CDR3 sequences, less than 50% being singletons. Germline loops: CDR1 SEHNR, CDR2 FQNEAQ (reference sequence). Trimming cost V 1 base and J 4 bases, with 13 bases left between them. This CDR3 has 15 amino acids. This entry is derived from a study of blood T cells in healthy people across ages. Broader study findings: Reliance upon unsorted PBMCs precluded definitive naive versus antigen-experienced comparison.

Sequenced sample: blood. The J gene is TRBJ1-2, the V gene TRBV7-9; D is unclear. The TCR comes from a woman in her thirties or forties in good health. CDR3 sequence (DNA): TGTGCCAGCAGCTTAGAGGGCGTTCGATCCTATGGCTACACCTTC. Protein sequence: CASSLEGVRSYGYTF.